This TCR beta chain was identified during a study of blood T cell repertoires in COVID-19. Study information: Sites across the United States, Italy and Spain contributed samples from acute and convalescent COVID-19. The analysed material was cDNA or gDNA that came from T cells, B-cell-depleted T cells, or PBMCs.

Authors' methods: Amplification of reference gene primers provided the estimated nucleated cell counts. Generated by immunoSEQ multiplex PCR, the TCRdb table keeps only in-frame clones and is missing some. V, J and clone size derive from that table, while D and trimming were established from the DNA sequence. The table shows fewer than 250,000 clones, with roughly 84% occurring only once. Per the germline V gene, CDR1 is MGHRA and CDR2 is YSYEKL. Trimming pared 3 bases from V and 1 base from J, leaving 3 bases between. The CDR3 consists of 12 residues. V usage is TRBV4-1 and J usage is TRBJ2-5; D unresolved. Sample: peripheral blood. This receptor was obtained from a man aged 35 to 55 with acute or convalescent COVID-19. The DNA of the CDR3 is TGCGCCAGCAGCCAGAGCCAAGAGACCCAGTACTTC. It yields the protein CASSQSQETQYF.